This T cell receptor (beta chain) was recovered during a study of CD8+ T cells in alopecia areata. Study-wide context: Tofacitinib was taken orally by treated patients, and the dose was 5 to 10 mg twice daily. For treated patients, severity scores reflected the percentage of scalp area affected. General study points: Scalp samples also yield sequences from resident alphabeta T cells of normal skin.

As to treatment: oral pan-JAK inhibitor, 5-10 mg twice daily. Specimens obtained from alopecia areata patients comprised lesional scalp punch biopsies and peripheral blood. The CDR3 is 17 amino acids. V lost 5 bases and J lost 2, with 21 bases in between. The germline CDR1 and CDR2 sequences are MNHEY and SMNVEV (reference sequence). Concerning this clone: Its cognate antigen is unknown.

Reverse transcribed after extraction, RNA yielded cDNA as the sequencing template. Measured with immunoSEQ multiplex PCR; TCRdb has only the in-frame clones, and not every one. Of some 180,000 clones listed, roughly 53% are singletons. The chain joins TRBV27 to TRBJ2-5; D may be TRBD2 (7 bases). This TCR was recovered from a human donor with alopecia areata. The sample consisted of CD8+ T cells sorted from blood, taken at week 24, from a patient treated with tofacitinib. The CDR3 reads CASSLKGGGRQQETQYF. In DNA, the CDR3 is TGTGCCAGCAGTCTTAAGGGAGGGGGGCGGCAGCAAGAGACCCAGTACTTC.